These T cell receptor beta chains were read from a single sample in a study of cytomegalovirus exposure and HLA in healthy donors. Clones were read by immunoSEQ multiplex PCR, and TCRdb kept only the in-frame ones, dropping some. The sample has 160,000 or so clones; more than 75% are singletons. Sequencing used PBMCs. These receptors all come from a man aged 18 to 35 in good health and CMV-seropositive. Each CDR3 is given with its conserved first and last residue. A D gene is named only where the DNA matches it firmly. Clone size is shown for a subset of rows, as once, few, many or a class of expanded clone.

V	size	length	J	D	DNA	CDR3
TRBV4-3	.	17	TRBJ2-1	TRBD2	TGCGCCAGCAGCCAACGCCCACTAGCGGGGGGGCGGAATGAGCAGTTCTTC	CASSQRPLAGGRNEQFF
TRBV6-5	.	16	TRBJ1-6	TRBD1	TGTGCCAGCAGTTACTCATGGGACAGTAAAGGCTCACCCCTCCACTTT	CASSYSWDSKGSPLHF
TRBV21-1	.	19	TRBJ1-3	.	TGTGCCAGCAGCACACCACCGGGACAGGGGCCTCTCGTGGGAAACACCATATATTTT	CASSTPPGQGPLVGNTIYF
TRBV15	.	16	TRBJ2-3	.	TGTGCCACCAGCACGCGGCTATCGGGAAGGACAGATACGCAGTATTTT	CATSTRLSGRTDTQYF
TRBV19	.	18	TRBJ2-1	TRBD1	TGTGCCAGTAGTACCAGGACAGGGTACGTTAGGTCATACAATGAGCAGTTCTTC	CASSTRTGYVRSYNEQFF
TRBV5-1	.	14	TRBJ1-1	.	TGCGCCAGCAGCTGGGGGGTAGGGGTCACTGAAGCTTTCTTT	CASSWGVGVTEAFF
TRBV5-6	.	15	TRBJ2-7	TRBD2	TGTGCCAGCAGCCCGTACAGCGGGGGGCTTTACGAGCAGTACTTC	CASSPYSGGLYEQYF
TRBV4-2	.	14	TRBJ1-1	TRBD1	TGTGCCAGCAGCTCCGGACAGGGGAACACTGAAGCTTTCTTT	CASSSGQGNTEAFF
TRBV30	.	16	TRBJ2-4	.	TGTGCCTGGAGTTTTAAGGGGGGGAGCGCCAAAAACATTCAGTACTTC	CAWSFKGGSAKNIQYF
TRBV7-8	.	18	TRBJ2-3	TRBD2	TGTGCCAGCAGTCTAGTGCGGGGGGCCCCATCTAGCACAGATACGCAGTATTTT	CASSLVRGAPSSTDTQYF
TRBV29-1	.	15	TRBJ2-7	TRBD2	TGCAGCGTTGAAGGCCCAGCGGGAGGGGGATACGAGCAGTACTTC	CSVEGPAGGGYEQYF
TRBV28	.	14	TRBJ1-2	.	TGTGCCAGCACCCCCGAGAGGAACTTCTATGGCTACACCTTC	CASTPERNFYGYTF
TRBV5-1	few	15	TRBJ2-1	TRBD2	TGCGCCAGCAGCTTGGCCGGCGGGAGGGCCGATGAGCAGTTCTTC	CASSLAGGRADEQFF
TRBV7-2	.	13	TRBJ2-1	TRBD1	TGTGCCAGCAGCCTGGGACAGTACAATGAGCAGTTCTTC	CASSLGQYNEQFF
TRBV7-6	once	15	TRBJ1-4	TRBD1	TGTGCCAGCAGCTTACAGGGACAGTCTAATGAAAAACTGTTTTTT	CASSLQGQSNEKLFF
TRBV19	.	14	TRBJ1-5	.	TGTGCCAGTAGTATAGTTACAGTAAACCAGGCCCAGCATTTT	CASSIVTVNQAQHF
TRBV4-3	.	15	TRBJ1-3	.	TGCGCCAGCAGCCAAGATCCGGGAACTGGAAACACCATATATTTT	CASSQDPGTGNTIYF
TRBV2	.	15	TRBJ2-5	TRBD1	TGTGCCAGCAGTGGCGCCCGGGACAGGCAAGAGACCCAGTACTTC	CASSGARDRQETQYF
TRBV19	.	13	TRBJ1-1	TRBD1	TGTGCCAGTAGTAGACAGGGGGCGCCTGAAGCTTTCTTT	CASSRQGAPEAFF
TRBV19	few	13	TRBJ1-5	.	TGTGCCAGTAGTACTTCCAGAAATCAGCCCCAGCATTTT	CASSTSRNQPQHF
TRBV5-5	.	13	TRBJ1-3	.	TGTGCCAGCAGCTTGCCTTCTGGAAACACCATATATTTT	CASSLPSGNTIYF
TRBV19	few	14	TRBJ2-7	TRBD1	TGTGCCAGTGCACCGGGACAGCACTCCTACGAGCAGTACTTC	CASAPGQHSYEQYF
TRBV6-5	.	14	TRBJ1-5	.	TGTGCCAGCAGTTGGAGCAGGGCGGAGCAGCCCCAGCATTTT	CASSWSRAEQPQHF
TRBV18	.	17	TRBJ2-7	TRBD2	TGTGCCAGCTCACCACTCCTAGCGGGAGGCCGGCGCAACGAGCAGTACTTC	CASSPLLAGGRRNEQYF
TRBV5-1	.	18	TRBJ2-5	TRBD2	TGCGCCAGCAGCCCAATCGGGACTAGCGGGAGTTTGCAAGAGACCCAGTACTTC	CASSPIGTSGSLQETQYF
TRBV21-1	.	16	TRBJ1-5	.	TGTGCCAGCAGCCATTCGACAGCCTATAGCAATCAGCCCCAGCATTTT	CASSHSTAYSNQPQHF
TRBV19	.	13	TRBJ2-5	.	TGTGCCAGTAGTATCCTCCGGGAAGAGACCCAGTACTTC	CASSILREETQYF
TRBV4-2	.	18	TRBJ2-3	TRBD2	TGTGCCAGCAGCCAAGTTATAACTAGCGGCAGTAGCACAGATACGCAGTATTTT	CASSQVITSGSSTDTQYF
TRBV19	once	14	TRBJ2-7	.	TGTGCCAGTAGTATAGGGGGAGACCCCTACGAGCAGTACTTC	CASSIGGDPYEQYF
TRBV29-1	few	11	TRBJ1-2	.	TGCAGCGTCGGGCAGGGGTATGGCTACACCTTC	CSVGQGYGYTF
TRBV7-2	.	15	TRBJ2-1	.	TGTGCCAGCAGCTCCGACAGGGCCCGGGGGCTTGAGCAGTTCTTC	CASSSDRARGLEQFF
TRBV27	.	15	TRBJ1-5	.	TGTGCCAGCACCTCCGCAAGGGGCGGCAATCAGCCCCAGCATTTT	CASTSARGGNQPQHF
TRBV7-2	.	15	TRBJ1-6	.	TGTGCCAGCAGCTTAGTCGCCGCAACTCTCTCACCCCTCCACTTT	CASSLVAATLSPLHF
TRBV7-8	.	15	TRBJ1-2	TRBD1	TGTGCCAGCAGCTTAGTAGCGGAGGGGGCCTATGGCTACACCTTC	CASSLVAEGAYGYTF
TRBV2	.	17	TRBJ2-2	TRBD2	TGTGCCAGCAGGTGGACTAGCGGGAGCGCAAACACCGGGGAGCTGTTTTTT	CASRWTSGSANTGELFF
TRBV9	.	15	TRBJ1-5	.	TGTGCCAGCAGCGTAGCAGGGAACATCAATCAGCCCCAGCATTTT	CASSVAGNINQPQHF
TRBV10-2	.	16	TRBJ1-2	.	TGCGCCAGCAGTGAGTCGAACAGGGTTCCTCACTATGGCTACACCTTC	CASSESNRVPHYGYTF
TRBV7-8	.	18	TRBJ2-1	TRBD2	TGTGCCAGCAGACATTACGCGCCAGCGGGGATAGCCTACAATGAGCAGTTCTTC	CASRHYAPAGIAYNEQFF
TRBV5-6	.	17	TRBJ2-7	TRBD2	TGTGCCAGCAGCTTGGGGCTAGCGGGGATTTTCTCCTACGAGCAGTACTTC	CASSLGLAGIFSYEQYF
TRBV10-1	.	13	TRBJ2-7	.	TGCGCCAGCACCGGGAGTAGCTCCTACGAGCAGTACTTC	CASTGSSSYEQYF
TRBV11-2	few	14	TRBJ1-2	.	TGTGCCAGCAGCTTCCCCAGGTTTGCCTATGGCTACACCTTC	CASSFPRFAYGYTF
TRBV5-5	.	18	TRBJ2-1	TRBD2	TGTGCCAGCAGCTTAGGACTAGCGGGGGGGCTAGGTTACAATGAGCAGTTCTTC	CASSLGLAGGLGYNEQFF
TRBV7-9	.	13	TRBJ1-2	.	TGTGCCAGCAGCCCCGAAGCCCCCAGGGACTACACCTTC	CASSPEAPRDYTF
TRBV19	.	17	TRBJ2-4	.	TGTGCCAGTAGTATCGTCCGAGGGTATGAGGACAAAAACATTCAGTACTTC	CASSIVRGYEDKNIQYF
TRBV4-1	.	15	TRBJ1-5	.	TGCGCCAGCAGCCAAGATACCCGGGACAATCAGCCCCAGCATTTT	CASSQDTRDNQPQHF
TRBV6-1	.	16	TRBJ1-2	TRBD1	TGTGCCAGCAGTGAGCAGAGGTGGGACAGGGGACATGGCTACACCTTC	CASSEQRWDRGHGYTF
TRBV5-4	few	15	TRBJ2-7	TRBD1	TGTGCCAGCAGCTCCGTCGGACAGGGGGGCTACGAGCAGTACTTC	CASSSVGQGGYEQYF
TRBV7-2	few	14	TRBJ1-1	.	TGTGCCAGCAGCTCCCAGGCCGGGAACACTGAAGCTTTCTTT	CASSSQAGNTEAFF
TRBV7-9	.	14	TRBJ2-2	TRBD1	TGTGCCAGCAGCCGCGGACAGGCGTCCGGGGAGCTGTTTTTT	CASSRGQASGELFF
TRBV6-6	.	15	TRBJ1-5	TRBD1	TGTGCCAGCAGCCGACAGGGGATAAGCAATCAGCCCCAGCATTTT	CASSRQGISNQPQHF
TRBV30	.	13	TRBJ2-6	.	TGTGCCTGGAATTTAGCGGGGGCCAACGTCCTGACTTTC	CAWNLAGANVLTF
TRBV18	.	12	TRBJ1-2	.	TGTGCCAGCTCACCAGGTCCACAGGGCTACACCTTC	CASSPGPQGYTF
TRBV4-1	.	17	TRBJ2-7	.	TGCGCCAGCAGCCGAGACGAAAATGGTTTTAGCTCCTACGAGCAGTACTTC	CASSRDENGFSSYEQYF